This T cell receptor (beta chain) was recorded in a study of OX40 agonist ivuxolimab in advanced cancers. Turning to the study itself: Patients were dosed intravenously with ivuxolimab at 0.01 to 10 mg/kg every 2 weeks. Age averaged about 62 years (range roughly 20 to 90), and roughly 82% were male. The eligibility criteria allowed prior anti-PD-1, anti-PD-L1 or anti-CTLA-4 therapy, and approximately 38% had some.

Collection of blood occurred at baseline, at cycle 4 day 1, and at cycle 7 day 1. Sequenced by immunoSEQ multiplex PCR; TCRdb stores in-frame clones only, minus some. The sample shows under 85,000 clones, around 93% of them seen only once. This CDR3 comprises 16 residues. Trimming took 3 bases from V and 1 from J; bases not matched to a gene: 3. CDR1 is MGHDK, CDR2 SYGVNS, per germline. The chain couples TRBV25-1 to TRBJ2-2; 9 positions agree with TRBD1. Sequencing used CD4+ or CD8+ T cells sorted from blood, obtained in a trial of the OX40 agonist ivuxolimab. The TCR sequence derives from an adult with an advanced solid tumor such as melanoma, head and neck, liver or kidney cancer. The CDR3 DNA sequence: TGTGCCAGCAGTGATAGACAGGGGGGGAACACCGGGGAGCTGTTTTTT. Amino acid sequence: CASSDRQGGNTGELFF. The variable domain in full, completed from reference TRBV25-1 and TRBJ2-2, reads EADIYQTPRYLVIGTGKKITLECSQTMGHDKMYWYQQDPGMELHLIHYSYGVNSTEKGDLSSESTVSRIRTEHFPLTLESARPSHTSQYLCASSDRQGGNTGELFFGEGSRLTVL.